Each of the 8 T cell receptor beta chains below was sequenced from the same sample in a study of blood T cell repertoires in COVID-19. Some clones are missing from TCRdb's copy, which holds only in-frame ones; the method was immunoSEQ multiplex PCR. The repertoire holds 360,000 or so clones, with roughly 89% as singletons. The specimen was peripheral blood. The receptor set was obtained from a woman aged 55-69 years with COVID-19, enrolled during active disease.

A single count supports this clone. The genes are TRBV6-1 and TRBJ1-4, with 8 nucleotides matching TRBD1. Germline CDR1 and CDR2: MNHNS and SASEGT. CDR3 length: 17 residues. Unmatched junction bases numbered 11, after V lost 4 bases and J lost 4 bases. Here the CDR3 reads CASSGDRWARGNEKLFF. The CDR3 bases are TGTGCCAGCAGTGGGGACAGGTGGGCTCGAGGTAATGAAAAACTGTTTTTT.

The chain joins TRBV2 to TRBJ1-1; D unresolved. Trimming pared 6 bases from V and 2 bases from J, leaving 13 bases between. The CDR3 sequence is 14 residues long. Looked up from germline, CDR1 is SNHLY and CDR2 is FYNNEI. The CDR3 DNA is TGTGCCAGCAGCCTGATTCTAGCCAACACTGAAGCTTTCTTT. It is translated as CASSLILANTEAFF.

The genes are TRBV6-5 and TRBJ1-2, with a tentative D call TRBD1 (6 bases). CDR3 length: 11 amino acids. The germline V gene encodes CDR1 MNHEY and CDR2 SVGAGI. Trimming took 10 bases from V and 6 from J, leaving 12 bases between them. CDR3 nucleotide sequence: TGTGCCAACGCAGGGGTCGATGGCTACACCTTC. Translating it yields CANAGVDGYTF.

The chain employs TRBV27 and TRBJ2-3, with D unclear. The germline gives CDR1 MNHEY, CDR2 SMNVEV (reference sequence). This CDR3 region has 13 residues. Trimming shortened V by 3 bases and J by 6 bases, and 10 bases separated the two germline ends. The DNA for the CDR3 is TGTGCCAGCAGTTTCCCTTTCGGGGATACGCAGTATTTT. Its translation: CASSFPFGDTQYF.

The chain is built from TRBV18 and TRBJ1-6; 8 bases map to TRBD1. CDR3 size: 15 residues. Germline values: CDR1 KGHSH, CDR2 LQKENI. V was clipped by 3 bases and J by 8 bases; unmatched bases: 6. CDR3 sequence reads: CASSPLGQGDSPLHF. CDR3 in DNA: TGTGCCAGCTCACCGCTTGGACAGGGAGATTCACCCCTCCACTTT. The full variable domain, completed using reference TRBV18 and TRBJ1-6, is NAGVMQNPRHLVRRRGQEARLRCSPMKGHSHVYWYRQLPEEGLKFMVYLQKENIIDESGMPKERFSAEFPKEGPSILRIQQVVRGDSAAYFCASSPLGQGDSPLHFGNGTRLTVT.

The CDR3 DNA follows: TGTGCCAGCAGGGCGGGACAGGGGAACACTGAAGCTTTCTTT. This gives the protein CASRAGQGNTEAFF. The gene calls are TRBV6-6 and TRBJ1-1, with 9 bases aligning to TRBD1. After removal of 6 bases from V and 1 base from J, the junction contained 3 bases not matched to a gene. CDR3 size: 14 residues. Germline loops: CDR1 MNHNY, CDR2 SVGAGI (reference sequence).

This clone was found once. This chain joins TRBV7-3 and TRBJ2-1; 10 nucleotides align to TRBD2. From germline, CDR1 is SGHTA and CDR2 FQGTGA. CDR3 length: 16 amino acids. Unmatched junction bases numbered 6, after V lost 2 bases and J lost 5 bases. Here the CDR3 reads CASSLGPAGGNNEQFF. DNA of the CDR3: TGTGCCAGCAGCTTAGGCCCAGCGGGGGGGAACAATGAGCAGTTCTTC.

J is TRBJ2-5 and V is TRBV6-5, with TRBD1 matching 9 bases. With V trimmed by 4 bases and J by 5 bases, 8 bases remained unmatched. The V gene's germline CDR1 is MNHEY and CDR2 SVGAGI. The CDR3 loop spans 15 amino acids. CDR3 region: CASSSASTGGETQYF. The CDR3 DNA reads as TGTGCCAGCAGTTCCGCCTCGACAGGGGGGGAGACCCAGTACTTC.